The subject of this entry is one TCR beta chain. Its antigen target is currently unknown. No base qualities exist here, and no much larger clone lies one base off it. The junction shows trimming of 4 bases on V and 2 bases on J, and the gene matches do not reach 11 bases of it. Taken from the germline V gene, the CDR1 and CDR2 loops are LGHNA and YNFKEQ. The CDR3, cysteine through phenylalanine, is 17 amino acids long. Only the CDR3 part of the read is kept: 51 bases, read in frame from the first base. Libraries were made using RT-PCR. The sample was run on an Illumina HiSeq 2500. TCRdb reworked the public reads: Q25 trimming with fastp, MiXCR clone assembly, productive beta chains retained. Each entry is one CDR3 protein sequence, shown with its most common DNA and genes. The table for this sample lists approximately 530,000 distinct CDR3 sequences; less than 10% of them were counted only once. Roughly 13% of the sample belongs to the ten largest clones.

The data derive from a study of response to subunit inactivated influenza vaccine (dated by TCRdb to 2016 to 2018). Turning to the overall study: To follow how T cells responded to a trivalent subunit inactivated influenza vaccine, the researchers relied on deep quantitative profiling of the T cell receptor repertoire.

The full study reports these points: The authors proposed that each seasonal influenza vaccination may bring in only a limited number of new T cells.

This clonotype was obtained from a man aged 45 to 70 who received an inactivated influenza vaccine. Donor details come from another sample of the same person, matched by shared clones. The chain couples TRBV4-2 to TRBJ1-1; the central 9 bases match TRBD1. The source was PBMCs from blood, collected less than 25 months after vaccination. The bases read TGTGCCAGCAGCCTTACGGGACAGGGATTAGGTAACACTGAAGCTTTCTTT. It translates to CASSLTGQGLGNTEAFF.